The 17 T cell receptor beta chains given below trace back to one sample, sequenced in a study of Ad26.COV2.S vaccination and SARS-CoV-2 variants. Clones were read by immunoSEQ multiplex PCR, and TCRdb kept only the in-frame ones, dropping some. The sample has approximately 300,000 clones; around 84% are singletons. Treatment defined: around 19 received Ad26.COV2.S at low or high dose, single or two shots; a few received placebo; per-sample allocation not given. The investigators took samples on day 63 after the first vaccine or placebo injection. The sample was peripheral blood, taken in a trial of Ad26.COV2.S vaccine versus placebo. Receptors were obtained from a person between 18 and 60 years old who received the Ad26.COV2.S COVID-19 vaccine or a placebo.

The rearrangement links TRBV7-8 to TRBJ1-1; D is undetermined. Looked up from germline, CDR1 is SGHVS and CDR2 is FQNEAQ. Trimming cost V 2 bases and J 8 bases, with 12 bases left between them. The CDR3 has 13 amino acids. The DNA for the CDR3 is TGTGCCAGCAGCTTAAGGGAGACGGGAGAAGCTTTCTTT. Amino acids: CASSLRETGEAFF.

V usage is TRBV6-2 or TRBV6-3 and J usage is TRBJ1-1; D is unresolved. Trimming removed 5 bases from V and 8 bases from J, with 9 bases in between. In germline, CDR1 is MNHEY, CDR2 SVGEGT. The CDR3 totals 11 residues. CDR3 region: CASSPRREAFF. Here the CDR3 DNA reads TGTGCCAGCAGTCCCCGTCGAGAAGCTTTCTTT.

CDR3 region: CATSRVSGGTDTQYF. In nucleotides, the CDR3 is TGTGCCACCAGCAGAGTCAGCGGGGGGACTGATACGCAGTATTTT. The V call is TRBV15, the J call TRBJ2-3; 9 bases line up with TRBD2. Germline V gene lookup returns CDR1 LNHNV and CDR2 YYDKDF (reference sequence). Germline trimming cut 1 base from V and 6 bases from J; bases unmatched to any gene: 5. This CDR3 comprises 15 residues.

This sequence joins TRBV11-2 and TRBJ1-1; D call uncertain. V dropped 4 bases and J dropped 10 bases, with 16 bases sitting between them. Germline V gives CDR1 SGHAT, CDR2 FQNNGV. The CDR3 covers 13 residues. The chain's CDR3 is CASSSQLGYPAFF. Written as DNA, the CDR3 is TGTGCCAGCAGCTCCCAGCTGGGGTATCCAGCTTTCTTT.

The V call is TRBV5-1, the J call TRBJ1-1, with a weak D call TRBD1 (6 bases). Trimming pared 2 bases from V and 4 bases from J, leaving 12 bases between. This CDR3 has 14 amino acids. CDR1 and CDR2 from the germline V gene are SGHRS and YFSETQ. CDR3 sequence: CASSLQGSSTEAFF. The DNA for the CDR3 is TGCGCCAGCAGCTTACAGGGTTCAAGCACTGAAGCTTTCTTT.

This clone was detected only a few times. The sample has other DNA sequences that encode this CDR3 too. The V gene is TRBV7-2, the J gene TRBJ1-3; D may be TRBD1 (5 bases). CDR1 SGHTA and CDR2 FQGNSA come from the germline V gene. The CDR3 is 16 residues long. The V and J ends lost 2 bases and 0 bases respectively, with 11 bases between them. DNA for the CDR3: TGTGCCAGCAGCTTACCCCCAGGGACCTCTGGAAACACCATATATTTT. It yields the protein CASSLPPGTSGNTIYF.

This clone was seen a single time. The CDR3 DNA reads TGTGCCAGCAGTTCGGTTGGGGGGAACACTGAAGCTTTCTTT. It is translated as CASSSVGGNTEAFF. The chain combines TRBV7-3 with TRBJ1-1, with a possible D match to TRBD1 (5 bases). V was pared by 6 bases and J by 1 base, with 12 bases between. This CDR3 is built from 14 residues. CDR1 and CDR2 (germline): SGHTA, FQGTGA.

The sample holds many counts of this clone. This chain connects TRBV6-5 to TRBJ2-3; D not resolved. Germline loops: CDR1 MNHEY, CDR2 SVGAGI. Between the trimmed V and J ends, which lost 8 bases and 2 bases, there was a span of 11 bases. The CDR3 contains 13 residues. The CDR3: CASSERPTDTQYF. CDR3 DNA: TGTGCCAGCTCCGAAAGACCCACAGATACGCAGTATTTT.

The rearrangement uses TRBV30 and TRBJ1-1; a weak D match, TRBD1 (6 bases). The CDR3 runs to 14 residues. Trimming pared 7 bases from V and 0 bases from J, leaving 15 bases between. Germline V gene lookup returns CDR1 GTSNPN and CDR2 SVGIG (reference sequence). CDR3 bases: TGTGCCTCCACAGGGCTCTGGATGAACACTGAAGCTTTCTTT. This sequence encodes CASTGLWMNTEAFF.

This clone was observed a few times. The CDR3 spells CASSLSGLNTEAFF. CDR3 sequence (DNA): TGTGCCAGCAGCTTAAGCGGATTGAACACTGAAGCTTTCTTT. The chain couples TRBV11-2 to TRBJ1-1; D not resolved. CDR1 and CDR2 from the germline V gene are SGHAT and FQNNGV. The CDR3 runs to 14 residues. V lost 2 bases and J 0 bases, leaving 7 bases between the germline ends. Filled out from reference TRBV11-2 and TRBJ1-1, the complete variable domain reads EAGVAQSPRYKIIEKRQSVAFWCNPISGHATLYWYQQILGQGPKLLIQFQNNGVVDDSQLPKDRFSAERLKGVDSTLKIQPAKLEDSAVYLCASSLSGLNTEAFFGQGTRLTVV.

This clone is a singleton in its sample. The V call is TRBV7-2, the J call TRBJ2-3, with TRBD2 matching 12 bases. CDR1 and CDR2 from the germline V gene are SGHTA and FQGNSA. V lost 7 bases, J lost 3 bases, and 17 bases stayed unmatched. CDR3 length equals 19 residues. The CDR3 region has the DNA TGTGCCAGCACCAGGACTAGCGGGGAATTTTTAGCAAGGACAGATACGCAGTATTTT. Translation: CASTRTSGEFLARTDTQYF.

The chain uses TRBV7-2 and TRBJ2-1; 10 bases map to TRBD1. V was clipped by 2 bases and J by 10 bases; unmatched bases: 11. This CDR3 contains 16 residues. Germline V gene sequence: CDR1 SGHTA, CDR2 FQGNSA. The CDR3 spells CASSLSETGGKGEQFF. The DNA of the CDR3 is TGTGCCAGCAGCTTAAGTGAGACAGGGGGCAAGGGAGAGCAGTTCTTC.

This clone was observed a single time. The V and J genes are TRBV3-1 (or the pseudogene TRBV3-2) and TRBJ1-4; D remains unclear. The length of the CDR3 is 14 residues. In germline, CDR1 is LGHDT, CDR2 YNNKEL (reference sequence). Trimming shortened V by 6 bases and J by 0 bases, and 8 bases separated the two germline ends. The CDR3 region has the DNA TGTGCCAGCAGTCACATTGCAACTAATGAAAAACTGTTTTTT. It encodes CASSHIATNEKLFF.

The chain carries TRBV7-9 and TRBJ1-4; a possible D gene is TRBD1 (6 bases). Germline-derived CDR1 and CDR2 are SEHNR and FQNEAQ (reference sequence). The CDR3 length is 15 residues. Between the trimmed V and J ends, which lost 5 bases and 6 bases, there was a span of 16 bases. For the CDR3, the DNA is TGTGCCAGCAGCCCCACAGGGAGGCTTTATGAAAAACTGTTTTTT. Encoded protein: CASSPTGRLYEKLFF. The full variable domain, its missing parts supplied by reference TRBV7-9 and TRBJ1-4, is DTGVSQNPRHKITKRGQNVTFRCDPISEHNRLYWYRQTLGQGPEFLTYFQNEAQLEKSRLLSDRFSAERPKGSFSTLEIQRTEQGDSAMYLCASSPTGRLYEKLFFGSGTQLSVL.

This clone was seen just once. Written as DNA, the CDR3 is TGTGCCAGCAGCCAATATCAGACCGAGAGGACTGAAGCTTTCTTT. It translates to CASSQYQTERTEAFF. This chain connects TRBV14 to TRBJ1-1; the D is unclear. Germline values: CDR1 SGHDN, CDR2 FVKESK. V shed 2 bases and J shed 5 bases, with 15 bases lying between them. The CDR3 consists of 15 residues.

This sequence joins TRBV19 and TRBJ1-2; a weak D match, TRBD1 (6 bases). CDR1 and CDR2 from the germline V gene are LNHDA and SQIVND (reference sequence). CDR3 length: 15 amino acids. Trimming pared 7 bases from V and 0 bases from J, leaving 15 bases between. DNA for the CDR3: TGTGCCAGTACCATAAGGGGGGCCTCTAACTATGGCTACACCTTC. It translates to CASTIRGASNYGYTF.

This clone occurred a few times. The CDR3 DNA reads as TGTGCCAGCAGCCAAGCACAGTACGGGGAGCTGTTTTTT. Protein product: CASSQAQYGELFF. V is TRBV3-1 (or the pseudogene TRBV3-2) and J is TRBJ2-2; D is unclear. The V gene lost 1 base and the J gene lost 7 bases, with 7 bases spanning the gap. CDR1 is LGHDT and CDR2 is YNNKEL in the germline V gene (reference sequence). The CDR3 has 13 amino acids.